The 2 T cell receptor beta chains given below trace back to one sample, sequenced in a study of CD8+CD57+ T cells in acquired aplastic anemia. Genomic DNA, serving as template, underwent TCR beta VDJ and CDR3 profiling. TCRdb redid the calling of the reads with MiXCR, one entry per CDR3 protein. The repertoire consists of some 410,000 distinct CDR3 sequences, with roughly 68% occurring once and the leading ten covering under 5%. The sequenced sample was sorted CD4+, CD8+, or CD8+CD57+ T cells (not recorded which) from PBMCs. Receptors were obtained from a human donor in good health, serving as a control.

V and J are TRBV29-1 and TRBJ2-7, with 7 positions matching TRBD1. Germline CDR1 is SQVTM and CDR2 is ANQGSEA. This CDR3 comprises 13 residues. The V and J ends lost 7 bases and 3 bases, in that order; junction bases with no gene match: 9. The CDR3 reads CSANVRQGYEQYF. The CDR3 coding sequence is TGCAGCGCCAATGTTCGACAGGGCTACGAGCAGTACTTC.

This clonotype was counted ten times or more. This sequence joins TRBV6-1 and TRBJ2-6; D unresolved. V dropped 11 bases and J dropped 0 bases, with 5 bases sitting between them. The CDR3 runs to 12 residues. CDR1 and CDR2 from the germline V gene are MNHNS and SASEGT. The chain's CDR3 is CAAYSGANVLTF. The CDR3 nucleotides read TGTGCCGCTTACTCTGGGGCCAACGTCCTGACTTTC.